The clone carrying this T cell receptor beta chain was recorded only once. Antigen specificity is unknown. This specimen comes from a study of shared clonotypes between healthy human individuals. On the study more broadly: Three plates were used per donor for CD4 naive, three for CD4 memory, two for CD8 naive and one for CD8 memory.

Using immunoSEQ multiplex PCR, the repertoire was profiled, and TCRdb retains in-frame clones only, with some absent. The profile shows a few million clones, 85% to 95% of them singletons. Overall study findings and caveats: Despite large depth, rarefaction showed incomplete sorted-subset sequencing. Shared clonotypes: roughly 4.7% naive CD4, around 3.5% naive CD8, about 2.5% memory CD4, around 0.4% memory CD8.

The CDR3 extends over 12 amino acids. Looked up from germline, CDR1 is SQVTM and CDR2 is ANQGSEA. Trimming removed 4 bases at V and 7 bases at J, with 14 bases between. The TCR was taken from a man between 18 and 29 years old in good health. Some clones in this sample may be carry-over from other donors' samples. The V gene is TRBV29-1, the J gene TRBJ2-7; D is ambiguous. The sequenced sample consisted of naive CD4+ T cells from PBMCs. Sample subset: CD45RA+ positively selected. CDR3 sequence (DNA): TGCAGCGTTGGGAAACTCCTCGGGGAGCAGTACTTC. Its protein is CSVGKLLGEQYF.